One and the same sample provided the 26 T cell receptor beta chains below, sequenced in a study of cytomegalovirus exposure and HLA in healthy donors. The PCR used 60 Vbeta and 13 Jbeta primers. The assay was immunoSEQ multiplex PCR, and TCRdb's table has in-frame clones only and misses some. The table lists 80,000 to 95,000 clones, approximately 84% of them singletons. The specimen sequenced was PBMCs. These receptors were obtained from a woman aged 18 to 35 in good health and CMV-seropositive.

This chain links TRBV7-9 with TRBJ2-7, with TRBD1 as a possible D gene (6 bases). This CDR3 contains 15 residues. V was shortened by 5 bases and J by 7 bases, with 21 bases between the two germline ends. Per the germline V gene, CDR1 is SEHNR and CDR2 is FQNEAQ (reference sequence). CDR3 residues: CASSQGLPPIGEQYF. CDR3 coding DNA: TGTGCCAGCAGCCAGGGGCTACCTCCGATCGGGGAGCAGTACTTC.

V gene TRBV6-6 combines with J gene TRBJ2-7, with 8 bases fitting TRBD2. Per germline, CDR1 MNHNY and CDR2 SVGAGI (reference sequence). With V trimmed by 5 bases and J by 2 bases, 8 bases remained unmatched. The CDR3 has 15 residues. CDR3 residues: CASSTSGGYPYEQYF. The CDR3 bases are TGTGCCAGCAGTACCTCGGGAGGGTACCCCTACGAGCAGTACTTC.

The rearrangement uses TRBV5-1 and TRBJ1-2, with 7 positions matching TRBD1. The CDR3 contains 13 residues. J lost 10 bases, V lost 1 base, and 7 bases had no gene match. Germline V gene lookup returns CDR1 SGHRS and CDR2 YFSETQ. CDR3 sequence (DNA): TGCGCCAGCAGCTTGACGACAGGGAATCTCTACACCTTC. Translated: CASSLTTGNLYTF.

V and J are TRBV27 and TRBJ1-2; D is undetermined. The V and J ends lost 9 bases and 6 bases respectively, with 17 bases between them. This CDR3 spans 13 amino acids. Germline V gene sequence: CDR1 MNHEY, CDR2 SMNVEV (reference sequence). CDR3 amino acids: CASFEAGANGYTF. CDR3 bases: TGTGCCAGTTTCGAAGCGGGCGCGAATGGCTACACCTTC.

This chain uses TRBV10-3 with TRBJ2-7; a possible D gene is TRBD2 (5 bases). Trimming pared 3 bases from V and 0 bases from J, leaving 30 bases between. CDR3 size: 21 residues. CDR1 is ENHRY and CDR2 is SYGVKD in the germline V gene. CDR3: CAISDPQIFSRGSVSSYEQYF. CDR3 sequence (DNA): TGTGCCATCAGTGACCCCCAAATCTTCTCTAGAGGTAGCGTAAGCTCCTACGAGCAGTACTTC.

The V call is TRBV7-8, the J call TRBJ2-1; D ambiguous. The CDR3 contains 13 residues. CDR1 SGHVS and CDR2 FQNEAQ come from the germline V gene. V was cut by 3 bases and J by 5 bases, with 8 bases left in between. The CDR3 nucleotides read TGTGCCAGCAGCTTTTCAGGAAACAATGAGCAGTTCTTC. Translating gives CASSFSGNNEQFF.

The rearrangement links TRBV15 to TRBJ2-7; the D is unclear. In germline, CDR1 is LNHNV, CDR2 YYDKDF (reference sequence). V was cut by 0 bases and J by 6 bases, with 9 bases left in between. This CDR3 region has 13 residues. CDR3 nucleotide sequence: TGTGCCACCAGCAGAGAAGCGTTTCTCGAGCAGTACTTC. This codes for CATSREAFLEQYF.

J is TRBJ2-1 and V is TRBV7-9; 9 bases agree with TRBD2. The CDR3 extends over 16 amino acids. V dropped 2 bases and J dropped 7; count of bases not matched to a gene: 9. CDR1 is SEHNR, CDR2 FQNEAQ, per germline (reference sequence). The CDR3 coding sequence is TGTGCCAGCAGCTTATCGGGCGGGGGGGCTAGTAATGAGCAGTTCTTC. Protein product: CASSLSGGGASNEQFF. The full variable domain, in which reference TRBV7-9 and TRBJ2-1 provide the parts outside the CDR3, is DTGVSQNPRHKITKRGQNVTFRCDPISEHNRLYWYRQTLGQGPEFLTYFQNEAQLEKSRLLSDRFSAERPKGSFSTLEIQRTEQGDSAMYLCASSLSGGGASNEQFFGPGTRLTVL.

V usage is TRBV30 and J usage is TRBJ2-3; 7 bases agree with TRBD2. J lost 6 bases, V lost 4 bases, and 4 bases had no gene match. Germline assignment: CDR1 GTSNPN and CDR2 SVGIG (reference sequence). The CDR3 has 12 amino acids. CDR3 region: CAWTKLADTQYF. The DNA of the CDR3 is TGTGCCTGGACCAAACTAGCGGATACGCAGTATTTT.

This clone showed up just a few times. V and J are TRBV11-2 and TRBJ1-1, with a possible D match to TRBD1 (5 bases). The V end lost 3 bases, the J end lost 5 bases, and 13 bases lay between the germline ends. This CDR3 region has 14 residues. Germline V gene data show CDR1 as SGHAT and CDR2 as FQNNGV. For the CDR3, the DNA is TGTGCCAGCAGCTTGGCTGGGGGGTCGACTGAAGCTTTCTTT. Translated: CASSLAGGSTEAFF.

The chain uses TRBV6-6 and TRBJ1-2; tentatively, D is TRBD1 (5 bases). CDR1 is MNHNY, CDR2 SVGAGI, per germline (reference sequence). The CDR3 is 13 amino acids. Trimming removed 9 bases from V and 8 bases from J, with 19 bases in between. CDR3 region: CASGPPGLGGYTF. Here the CDR3 DNA reads TGTGCCAGTGGACCCCCAGGGTTGGGCGGCTACACCTTC.

The chain employs TRBV10-3 and TRBJ1-2; TRBD1 is a possible D gene (5 bases). CDR1 ENHRY and CDR2 SYGVKD come from the germline V gene. The CDR3 is 13 residues long. Between the trimmed V and J ends, which lost 0 bases and 6 bases, there was a span of 8 bases. In nucleotides, the CDR3 is TGTGCCATCAGTGAGTCGAACAGGAATGGCTACACCTTC. As protein: CAISESNRNGYTF.

The V and J genes are TRBV14 and TRBJ2-5; D may be TRBD2 (6 bases). The CDR3 runs 15 residues. Trimming pared 1 base from V and 5 bases from J, leaving 14 bases between. The germline V gene encodes CDR1 SGHDN and CDR2 FVKESK. Here the CDR3 DNA reads TGTGCCAGCAGCCAAGTACGGGGGTGGCGGGAGACCCAGTACTTC. Amino acids: CASSQVRGWRETQYF. Full variable domain (missing parts from reference TRBV14 and TRBJ2-5): EAGVTQFPSHSVIEKGQTVTLRCDPISGHDNLYWYRRVMGKEIKFLLHFVKESKQDESGMPNNRFLAERTGGTYSTLKVQPAELEDSGVYFCASSQVRGWRETQYFGPGTRLLVL.

J is TRBJ2-3 and V is TRBV15; 7 bases are a match to TRBD2. Germline assignment: CDR1 LNHNV and CDR2 YYDKDF (reference sequence). This CDR3 spans 16 amino acids. With V trimmed by 0 bases and J by 2 bases, 5 bases remained unmatched. This CDR3 reads CATSRDTGGHTDTQYF. In nucleotides, the CDR3 is TGTGCCACCAGCAGAGACACGGGAGGCCACACAGATACGCAGTATTTT. The whole variable domain, remainder taken from reference TRBV15 and TRBJ2-3, is DAMVIQNPRYQVTQFGKPVTLSCSQTLNHNVMYWYQQKSSQAPKLLFHYYDKDFNNEADTPDNFQSRRPNTSFCFLDIRSPGLGDTAMYLCATSRDTGGHTDTQYFGPGTRLTVL.

There are a few counts of this clone. CDR3 nucleotides: TGCGCCAGCAGCCCACTAGCAGCATCCCGGGAACAGCCCCAGCATTTT. Protein sequence: CASSPLAASREQPQHF. The chain combines TRBV4-1 with TRBJ1-5; no clear D gene. The CDR3 is made up of 16 amino acids. Germline lookup yields CDR1 MGHRA and CDR2 YSYEKL. Trimming removed 4 bases from V and 7 bases from J, with 20 bases in between.

The chain uses TRBV10-3 and TRBJ1-5; 9 bases map to TRBD1. CDR3 size: 17 residues. Trimming at V came to 0 bases and at J to 6 bases, leaving 9 bases not matched to a gene. Germline V gene lookup returns CDR1 ENHRY and CDR2 SYGVKD. CDR3 sequence: CAISESRTGVRGQPQHF. As DNA, the CDR3 is TGTGCCATCAGTGAGTCGAGGACAGGGGTACGGGGTCAGCCCCAGCATTTT.

The rearrangement joins TRBV4-1 to TRBJ1-2, with TRBD1 as a possible D gene (5 bases). The CDR3 totals 15 residues. V dropped 0 bases and J dropped 7 bases, with 15 bases sitting between them. In germline, CDR1 is MGHRA, CDR2 YSYEKL. CDR3 sequence reads: CASSQESGRGGGYTF. CDR3 nucleotide sequence: TGCGCCAGCAGCCAAGAATCGGGGAGGGGTGGTGGCTACACCTTC.

The gene calls are TRBV18 and TRBJ2-7; TRBD2 agrees at 12 bases. This CDR3 region has 16 residues. After removal of 3 bases from V and 7 bases from J, the junction contained 10 bases not matched to a gene. Germline lookup yields CDR1 KGHSH and CDR2 LQKENI. The CDR3 region is CASSPGAASGRGEQYF. The CDR3 DNA reads as TGTGCCAGCTCACCCGGGGCCGCTAGCGGGAGGGGTGAGCAGTACTTC.

The chain employs TRBV13 and TRBJ2-2, with 13 positions matching TRBD2. The trim removed 4 bases at V and 4 bases at J, leaving 3 bases unmatched. CDR1 and CDR2 from the germline V gene are PRHDT and FYEKMQ (reference sequence). The CDR3 is made up of 16 amino acids. In DNA, the CDR3 is TGTGCCAGCAGCTCAGGACTAGCGGGAGTCACCGGGGAGCTGTTTTTT. This gives the protein CASSSGLAGVTGELFF.

The chain's CDR3 is CASSFPQGLRVSYEQYF. In DNA, the CDR3 is TGTGCCAGCAGCTTCCCTCAGGGACTGAGGGTCTCCTACGAGCAGTACTTC. The gene calls are TRBV11-3 and TRBJ2-7; tentative D call: TRBD2 (6 bases). This CDR3 is built from 17 residues. From germline, CDR1 is SGHNT and CDR2 YENEEA. Trimming shortened V by 3 bases and J by 0 bases, and 18 bases separated the two germline ends.

J is TRBJ2-3 and V is TRBV7-9; TRBD2 aligns across 8 bases. The CDR3 has 18 amino acids. Trimming removed 1 base from V and 4 bases from J; junction bases left unmatched: 13. The germline V gene encodes CDR1 SEHNR and CDR2 FQNEAQ (reference sequence). This CDR3 reads CASSLVSGALLGADTQYF. As DNA, the CDR3 is TGTGCCAGCAGCTTAGTTAGCGGGGCCCTATTGGGGGCAGATACGCAGTATTTT. Looking up the rest from reference TRBV7-9 and TRBJ2-3 gives the full variable domain: DTGVSQNPRHKITKRGQNVTFRCDPISEHNRLYWYRQTLGQGPEFLTYFQNEAQLEKSRLLSDRFSAERPKGSFSTLEIQRTEQGDSAMYLCASSLVSGALLGADTQYFGPGTRLTVL.

The gene calls are TRBV5-6 and TRBJ2-7; a weak D match, TRBD2 (6 bases). This CDR3 has 15 residues. Germline lookup yields CDR1 SGHDT and CDR2 YYEEEE. Trimming took off 0 bases at V and 6 bases at J, with 16 bases between the two ends. CDR3 sequence reads: CASSLGLSGLREQYF. CDR3 bases: TGTGCCAGCAGCTTGGGGTTGTCAGGACTACGCGAGCAGTACTTC.

In its sample, this clone was seen once. Within the sample, other DNA sequences also encode this same CDR3. The rearrangement uses TRBV15 and TRBJ2-5; 7 positions match TRBD1. This CDR3 comprises 14 residues. The germline gives CDR1 LNHNV, CDR2 YYDKDF (reference sequence). V lost 0 bases, J lost 5 bases, and 3 bases stayed unmatched. Here the CDR3 reads CATSRDRGGETQYF. The DNA of the CDR3 is TGTGCCACCAGCAGAGATCGAGGGGGCGAGACCCAGTACTTC.

The J gene is TRBJ1-5, the V gene TRBV19; D ambiguous. Germline-derived CDR1 and CDR2 are LNHDA and SQIVND (reference sequence). CDR3 length: 14 amino acids. V was trimmed by 7 bases and J by 7 bases, leaving 17 bases between them. CDR3 amino acids: CASNIGDSWQPQHF. The DNA of the CDR3 is TGTGCCAGTAATATCGGGGATAGCTGGCAGCCCCAGCATTTT.

The chain couples TRBV7-8 to TRBJ1-2; D is possibly TRBD1 (5 bases). Germline V lookup: CDR1 SGHVS, CDR2 FQNEAQ. The CDR3 is 15 residues long. V was clipped by 0 bases and J by 4 bases, with 12 bases between them. DNA for the CDR3: TGTGCCAGCAGCTTAGCGCTAAGCAGGGCCTATGGCTACACCTTC. It yields the protein CASSLALSRAYGYTF.

The chain joins TRBV5-4 to TRBJ2-5; D possibly corresponds to TRBD1 (6 bases). The germline V and J ends were trimmed by 4 bases and 2 bases, with 9 bases remaining between them. The germline CDR1 and CDR2 sequences are SGHNT and YYREEE (reference sequence). This CDR3 has 13 amino acids. In nucleotides, the CDR3 is TGTGCCAGCAGCCTTCAGGGGCAAGAGACCCAGTACTTC. Its protein is CASSLQGQETQYF.